Shown below are 24 T cell receptor beta chains from a single sample sequenced in a study of blood T cells in healthy people across ages. With a J-beta primer mix and a sample-barcoded 5' primer, a second PCR ran roughly 6 to 12 cycles. TCRdb re-called the 5' RACE reads through MiXCR, storing one row per CDR3 protein. The sample holds 550,000 to 750,000 distinct CDR3 sequences, under 25% seen once. Sequencing was done on a sample of blood. The receptors here all came from a man in his sixties or seventies in good health.

As for this clonotype: Germline and junction disagree at one end, which may indicate a read error. The V gene is TRBV5-1, the J gene TRBJ2-1; a possible D gene is TRBD2 (6 bases). The DNA end favors TRBJ2-5, so the J call may be wrong. The CDR3 is 16 amino acids. Per germline, CDR1 SGHRS and CDR2 YFSETQ. CDR3 amino acids: CASSLPASGLKETQYF. In DNA, the CDR3 is TGCGCCAGCAGCCTACCCGCATCTGGACTAAAAGAAACCCAGTACTTC.

The chain has TRBV6-5 and TRBJ1-2; D is unclear. CDR3 length equals 13 residues. V shed 1 base and J shed 2 bases, with 5 bases lying between them. In germline, CDR1 is MNHEY, CDR2 SVGAGI. The CDR3 region is CASSYFGNYGYTF. The CDR3, as DNA: TGTGCCAGCAGTTACTTCGGGAACTATGGCTACACCTTC.

This chain connects TRBV5-1 to TRBJ2-1; the D is unclear. The CDR3 sequence is 12 residues long. Trimming stripped 0 bases from V and 6 bases from J, with 4 bases between. Germline values: CDR1 SGHRS, CDR2 YFSETQ. The CDR3 DNA sequence: TGCGCCAGCAGCTTGGGCTTCAATGAGCAGTTCTTC. It specifies CASSLGFNEQFF.

This clonotype showed up just a few times. The chain joins TRBV7-2 to TRBJ2-3; 7 bases are a match to TRBD1. With V trimmed by 4 bases and J by 1 base, 5 bases remained unmatched. The CDR3 sequence is 15 residues long. Germline V lookup: CDR1 SGHTA, CDR2 FQGNSA. CDR3 nucleotide sequence: TGTGCCAGCAGCTCCACAGGGGTTCGCACAGATACGCAGTATTTT. This codes for CASSSTGVRTDTQYF.

This clonotype was recorded many times. The CDR3: CSVETGTGGDGSDTQYF. The CDR3 DNA sequence: TGCAGCGTTGAAACCGGGACAGGGGGCGACGGCTCAGATACGCAGTATTTT. The rearrangement links TRBV29-1 to TRBJ2-3; 12 bases line up with TRBD1. The V segment lost 2 bases and the J segment 4 bases; nucleotides outside the gene matches: 10. CDR3 length: 17 amino acids. Germline CDR1 is SQVTM and CDR2 is ANQGSEA.

This clonotype showed up just a few times. The genes are TRBV5-1 and TRBJ2-3, with 7 bases matching TRBD2. After removal of 0 bases from V and 0 bases from J, the junction contained 4 bases not matched to a gene. The CDR3 has 16 amino acids. CDR1 and CDR2 from the germline V gene are SGHRS and YFSETQ. The DNA for the CDR3 is TGCGCCAGCAGCTTGGGCGGGAGTGCTAGCACAGATACGCAGTATTTT. Protein: CASSLGGSASTDTQYF.

This chain uses TRBV18 with TRBJ2-5; 8 nucleotides agree with TRBD2. Looked up from germline, CDR1 is KGHSH and CDR2 is LQKENI. This CDR3 is 17 amino acids long. After removal of 0 bases from V and 7 bases from J, the junction contained 13 bases not matched to a gene. CDR3 sequence reads: CASSPPMRSGSEGTQYF. The CDR3 nucleotides are TGTGCCAGCTCACCACCGATGCGAAGCGGGAGTGAAGGGACCCAGTACTTC.

The V and J genes are TRBV23-1 and TRBJ2-5; no clear D gene. TRBV23-1 is known as an ORF, though its function is uncertain. The CDR3 extends over 12 amino acids. Trimming cost V 5 bases and J 4 bases, with 8 bases left between them. In nucleotides, the CDR3 is TGCGCCAGCAGTGCAGGCCCAGAGACCCAGTACTTC. Translating gives CASSAGPETQYF.

V is TRBV6-1 and J is TRBJ1-1; 9 bases map to TRBD1. Trimming removed 4 bases from V and 3 bases from J; junction bases left unmatched: 3. Germline V gene sequence: CDR1 MNHNS, CDR2 SASEGT. The CDR3 consists of 14 residues. CDR3 sequence: CASSGGQGDTEAFF. The DNA for the CDR3 is TGTGCCAGCAGTGGGGGACAGGGAGACACTGAAGCTTTCTTT.

Only a few counts were recorded for this clonotype. J is TRBJ2-7 and V is TRBV6-5; 10 bases map to TRBD1. Per the germline V gene, CDR1 is MNHEY and CDR2 is SVGAGI. The length of the CDR3 is 19 residues. Germline trimming cut 4 bases from V and 2 bases from J; bases unmatched to any gene: 17. The CDR3 is CASSSRRGQGNYFTYEQYF. The CDR3 bases are TGTGCCAGCAGTTCTCGCCGGGGACAGGGGAATTATTTCACCTACGAGCAGTACTTC.

This clonotype was detected only a few times. V is TRBV5-1 and J is TRBJ2-2; 9 bases fit TRBD2. The germline V gene has CDR1 SGHRS and CDR2 YFSETQ. Unmatched junction bases numbered 2, after V lost 8 bases and J lost 0 bases. The CDR3 extends over 14 amino acids. DNA for the CDR3: TGCGCCAGTCGGACTAGCGCGAACACCGGGGAGCTGTTTTTT. It is translated as CASRTSANTGELFF.

As to this clonotype: Being one base from a much bigger clone, this may be a read error. The chain is built from TRBV2 and TRBJ2-2; D tentatively reads TRBD1 or TRBD2 (5 bases each). CDR3 length: 11 residues. V was pared by 6 bases and J by 7 bases, with 6 bases between. The V gene's germline CDR1 is SNHLY and CDR2 FYNNEI. CDR3 residues: CASRGDGELFF. CDR3 bases: TGTGCCAGCAGGGGGGACGGGGAGCTGTTTTTT. The full variable domain, in which reference TRBV2 and TRBJ2-2 provide the parts outside the CDR3, is EPEVTQTPSHQVTQMGQEVILRCVPISNHLYFYWYRQILGQKVEFLVSFYNNEISEKSEIFDDQFSVERPDGSNFTLKIRSTKLEDSAMYFCASRGDGELFFGEGSRLTVL.

This clonotype showed up just a few times. The J gene is TRBJ2-1, the V gene TRBV5-1, with TRBD1 matching over 9 bases. The V and J ends lost 1 base and 5 bases, in that order; junction bases with no gene match: 4. The CDR3 extends over 15 amino acids. Germline V gene sequence: CDR1 SGHRS, CDR2 YFSETQ. CDR3 sequence (DNA): TGCGCCAGCAGCTTGACAGGGGGCAACAACAATGAGCAGTTCTTC. This encodes CASSLTGGNNNEQFF.

V gene TRBV18 combines with J gene TRBJ2-5, with D tentatively TRBD1 or TRBD2 (6 bases each). CDR3 length: 14 amino acids. The germline CDR1 and CDR2 sequences are KGHSH and LQKENI. Trimming removed 6 bases from V and 9 bases from J, with 20 bases in between. The CDR3 nucleotides are TGTGCCAGCTCGCATACGGGGGCCCGGGTCGCCCAGTACTTC. Its translation is CASSHTGARVAQYF.

This clonotype came up a few times. The chain uses TRBV2 and TRBJ1-2, with no clear D. The CDR3 consists of 12 residues. Trimming pared 6 bases from V and 6 bases from J, leaving 11 bases between. Germline CDR1 SNHLY, CDR2 FYNNEI. The CDR3 spells CASRSDTDGYTF. The CDR3 DNA sequence: TGTGCCAGCAGATCCGACACGGATGGCTACACCTTC.

This clonotype appeared a few times. The gene calls are TRBV6-1 and TRBJ2-7; either TRBD1 or TRBD2 may fit D (6 bases each). V was shortened by 3 bases and J by 0 bases, with 12 bases between the two germline ends. The CDR3 runs 15 residues. Germline assignment: CDR1 MNHNS and CDR2 SASEGT. CDR3 nucleotide sequence: TGTGCCAGCAGTGAGGGGGGCTATAGCTCCTACGAGCAGTACTTC. It specifies CASSEGGYSSYEQYF.

This clonotype was detected a few times. This sequence joins TRBV20-1 and TRBJ1-3; D is ambiguous. V lost 3 bases to trimming and J lost 2 bases, with 8 bases between them. This CDR3 has 13 amino acids. Germline CDR1 DFQATT, CDR2 SNEGSKA (reference sequence). CDR3 DNA sequence: TGCAGTGCTAGGTGGGAAACTGGAAACACCATATATTTT. This encodes CSARWETGNTIYF.

In its sample, this clonotype was seen a few times. V gene TRBV3-1 combines with J gene TRBJ1-1, with D possibly being TRBD1 (5 bases). The CDR3 is made up of 14 amino acids. The ends were cut back, 1 base at V and 7 bases at J, with 13 bases in the middle. Germline-derived CDR1 and CDR2 are LGHDT and YNNKEL (reference sequence). Written as DNA, the CDR3 is TGTGCCAGCAGCCAAGTGAGACAGTCGAGTGAAGCTTTCTTT. It codes for CASSQVRQSSEAFF.

The table lists this clonotype with many counts. DNA for the CDR3: TGTGCCAGCAGCTTAGGGGGACTAGCGGGATCCTACGAGCAGTACTTC. This sequence encodes CASSLGGLAGSYEQYF. The chain is built from TRBV7-8 and TRBJ2-7; TRBD2 aligns across 13 bases. The V and J ends lost 1 base and 1 base, in that order; junction bases with no gene match: 1. Germline CDR1 and CDR2: SGHVS and FQNEAQ. The CDR3 consists of 16 residues.

The genes are TRBV6-1 and TRBJ2-5; 7 positions match TRBD1. J lost 1 base, V lost 0 bases, and 5 bases had no gene match. CDR1 MNHNS and CDR2 SASEGT come from the germline V gene. CDR3 size: 16 residues. This CDR3 is CASSEALRDSQETQYF. For the CDR3, the DNA is TGTGCCAGCAGTGAAGCCCTCCGGGACAGCCAAGAGACCCAGTACTTC.

The table lists this clonotype with a few counts. J is TRBJ2-5 and V is TRBV12-3 or TRBV12-4; TRBD1 or TRBD2 may be the D gene (6 bases each). There are 15 residues in the CDR3. Trimming took off 3 bases at V and 3 bases at J, with 14 bases between the two ends. The CDR3 loop is CASSLDGGREETQYF. CDR3 bases: TGTGCCAGCAGTTTGGACGGGGGCAGGGAAGAGACCCAGTACTTC.

In its sample, this clonotype was seen many times. This sequence joins TRBV5-1 and TRBJ1-2; D gene uncertain. CDR3 length equals 15 residues. The germline V gene encodes CDR1 SGHRS and CDR2 YFSETQ. The V end was cut by 1 base, the J end by 2 bases, with 12 bases between. The CDR3 protein is CASSLSGSTNYGYTF. The CDR3 nucleotides are TGCGCCAGCAGCTTGAGCGGGTCAACCAACTATGGCTACACCTTC.

A few counts support this clonotype. This chain connects TRBV29-1 to TRBJ2-3; 7 bases agree with TRBD2. The V gene's germline CDR1 is SQVTM and CDR2 ANQGSEA. This CDR3 contains 13 residues. The junction had 6 bases not matched to a gene; V was cut back by 5 bases and J by 4 bases. The CDR3 sequence: CSVLSGNADTQYF. The CDR3 region has the DNA TGCAGCGTTTTAAGCGGGAATGCAGATACGCAGTATTTT.

This clonotype was counted a few times. This chain connects TRBV10-3 to TRBJ1-4; a possible D gene is TRBD1 (5 bases). This CDR3 has 13 amino acids. Trimming pared 3 bases from V and 8 bases from J, leaving 10 bases between. Germline lookup yields CDR1 ENHRY and CDR2 SYGVKD. Here the CDR3 reads CAISETKGEKLFF. In nucleotides, the CDR3 is TGTGCCATCAGTGAAACGAAGGGGGAAAAACTGTTTTTT.